The clone carrying this T cell receptor beta chain has just a few counts. Its antigen is not known. Each population that was sorted was more than 95% pure. The entry originates in a study of beta chain features in type 1 diabetes. As every portion of the isolated RNA was reverse transcribed, the sequencing read expressed TCRB transcripts. This table comes from immunoSEQ multiplex PCR, and its TCRdb copy is limited to in-frame clones, with some not included. Of about 370,000 clones in the sample, more than 13% were seen once. Study-wide results and limits: PCR might favor shorter templates, but any such skew would affect patients and controls equally. VDJ junctions from patients with type 1 diabetes contained fewer insertions and more deletions. TCRB CDR3s from Type 1 diabetes patients were moderately but significantly shorter in all four CD4+ subsets.

This CDR3 is built from 13 residues. The V gene's germline CDR1 is SQVTM and CDR2 ANQGSEA. Trimming at V came to 7 bases and at J to 4 bases, leaving 7 bases not matched to a gene. V is TRBV29-1 and J is TRBJ1-3; 7 nucleotides align to TRBD1. The sample comprised naive CD4+ T cells from blood. The TCR comes from a woman under 30 in good health. CDR3 nucleotides: TGCAGCGCTTTGACAGGGAACGGAAACACCATATATTTT. This codes for CSALTGNGNTIYF.